Presented here are 5 T cell receptor beta chains from one specimen sequenced in a study of cytotoxic CD8 clonotypes in ibrutinib-treated CLL. The table came from immunoSEQ multiplex PCR; TCRdb's copy has only in-frame clones and leaves some out. This table has around 140,000 clones, about three quarters appearing once. The sequenced sample was PBMCs, obtained after 24 months of ibrutinib treatment. The source of these receptors is a human donor with chronic lymphocytic leukemia.

V usage is TRBV7-9 and J usage is TRBJ2-1; D is perhaps TRBD2 (6 bases). The CDR3 totals 16 residues. Germline V CDR1 and CDR2: SEHNR, FQNEAQ (reference sequence). V dropped 1 base and J dropped 3 bases, with 13 bases sitting between them. The CDR3 loop reads CASSLVGGTHYNEQFF. CDR3 DNA: TGTGCCAGCAGCTTAGTCGGAGGGACCCACTACAATGAGCAGTTCTTC.

This clone was detected only a few times. J is TRBJ1-1 and V is TRBV6-6; no reliable D call. The V gene's germline CDR1 is MNHNY and CDR2 SVGAGI (reference sequence). This CDR3 region has 12 residues. Trimming stripped 6 bases from V and 5 bases from J, with 10 bases between. CDR3 protein: CASSSDTTEAFF. The CDR3 DNA reads TGTGCCAGCAGCTCCGACACGACTGAAGCTTTCTTT.

This chain links TRBV9 with TRBJ1-4; possibly TRBD1 for D (5 bases). Trimming pared 4 bases from V and 5 bases from J, leaving 12 bases between. Germline CDR1 SGDLS, CDR2 YYNGEE. This CDR3 is 14 amino acids long. The CDR3 region is CASSTRDQNEKLFF. For the CDR3, the DNA is TGTGCCAGCAGCACCAGGGACCAGAATGAAAAACTGTTTTTT.

The chain couples TRBV28 to TRBJ2-3; maybe TRBD2 (6 bases). Germline CDR1 MDHEN, CDR2 SYDVKM. The CDR3 length is 12 residues. Trimming shortened V by 7 bases and J by 3 bases, and 8 bases separated the two germline ends. The CDR3 coding sequence is TGTGCCAGCACCGGGACTACAGATACGCAGTATTTT. Amino acid sequence: CASTGTTDTQYF.

The chain employs TRBV7-3 and TRBJ1-1; D gene unclear. Trimming stripped 3 bases from V and 3 bases from J, with 8 bases between. The germline V gene has CDR1 SGHTA and CDR2 FQGTGA. The CDR3 is made up of 13 amino acids. The CDR3 reads CASSFQRDTEAFF. The CDR3 nucleotides are TGTGCCAGCAGCTTCCAACGGGACACTGAAGCTTTCTTT.